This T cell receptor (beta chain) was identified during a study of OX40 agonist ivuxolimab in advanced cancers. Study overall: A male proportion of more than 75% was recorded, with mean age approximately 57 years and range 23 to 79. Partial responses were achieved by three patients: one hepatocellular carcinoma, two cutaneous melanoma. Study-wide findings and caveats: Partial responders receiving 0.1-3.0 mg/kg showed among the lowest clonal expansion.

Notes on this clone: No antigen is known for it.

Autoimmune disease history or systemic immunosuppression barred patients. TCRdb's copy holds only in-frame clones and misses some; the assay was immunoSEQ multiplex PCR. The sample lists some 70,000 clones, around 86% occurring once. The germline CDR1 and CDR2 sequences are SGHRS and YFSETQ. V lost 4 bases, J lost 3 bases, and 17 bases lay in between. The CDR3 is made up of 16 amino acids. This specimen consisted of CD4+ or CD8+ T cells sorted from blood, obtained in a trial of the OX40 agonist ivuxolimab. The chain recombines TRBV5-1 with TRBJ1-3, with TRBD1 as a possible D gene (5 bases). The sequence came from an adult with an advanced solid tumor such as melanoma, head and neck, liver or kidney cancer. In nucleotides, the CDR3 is TGCGCCAGCAGCCTCGACTCATTGGGGGGTGGAAACACCATATATTTT. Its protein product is CASSLDSLGGGNTIYF. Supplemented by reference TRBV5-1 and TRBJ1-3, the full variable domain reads KAGVTQTPRYLIKTRGQQVTLSCSPISGHRSVSWYQQTPGQGLQFLFEYFSETQRNKGNFPGRFSGRQFSNSRSEMNVSTLELGDSALYLCASSLDSLGGGNTIYFGEGSWLTVV.